The 15 T cell receptor beta chains below come from one sample, sequenced in a study of shared clonotypes between healthy human individuals. Only in-frame clones appear in the TCRdb table, and some are missing; sequencing was by immunoSEQ multiplex PCR. The sample holds some 500,000 clones, approximately 80% seen once. Sequenced material: PBMCs. The receptor set was obtained from a woman between 40 and 50 years old in good health. Some clones in this sample may be carry-over from other donors' samples.

The V gene is TRBV6-4, the J gene TRBJ2-1; a weak D match, TRBD1 (6 bases). The V end was cut by 3 bases, the J end by 3 bases, with 12 bases between. CDR1 MRHNA and CDR2 SNTAGT come from the germline V gene. The CDR3 is 15 residues long. CDR3 region: CASSEGAGDYNEQFF. CDR3 nucleotides: TGTGCCAGCAGTGAAGGGGCAGGGGACTACAATGAGCAGTTCTTC.

The chain couples TRBV2 to TRBJ2-7; 15 bases line up with TRBD2. J gave up 5 bases and V 5 bases, and 4 bases lay outside the gene matches. This CDR3 contains 15 residues. Germline V gene sequence: CDR1 SNHLY, CDR2 FYNNEI. CDR3: CASSWTSGRAHEQYF. The CDR3 region has the DNA TGTGCCAGCAGTTGGACTAGCGGGAGGGCCCACGAGCAGTACTTC.

This chain links TRBV19 with TRBJ1-2; the D is unclear. The CDR3 is 12 amino acids. Trimming took 3 bases from V and 8 from J, leaving 10 bases between them. Germline-derived CDR1 and CDR2 are LNHDA and SQIVND (reference sequence). The chain's CDR3 is CASSIKVEGYTF. For the CDR3, the DNA is TGTGCCAGTAGTATTAAGGTGGAAGGCTACACCTTC. The complete variable domain, with remaining parts taken from reference TRBV19 and TRBJ1-2, reads DGGITQSPKYLFRKEGQNVTLSCEQNLNHDAMYWYRQDPGQGLRLIYYSQIVNDFQKGDIAEGYSVSREKKESFPLTVTSAQKNPTAFYLCASSIKVEGYTFGSGTRLTVV.

This clone was detected a few times. V and J are TRBV5-1 and TRBJ1-3; D gene unclear. CDR3 length: 15 residues. Deletions cut 0 bases from V and 0 bases from J, with 7 bases between. Germline lookup yields CDR1 SGHRS and CDR2 YFSETQ. CDR3 bases: TGCGCCAGCAGCTTGGCCGGGAGCTCTGGAAACACCATATATTTT. Protein: CASSLAGSSGNTIYF.

The chain is built from TRBV4-2 and TRBJ2-5; TRBD2 matches at 8 bases. V lost 0 bases, J lost 6 bases, and 18 bases stayed unmatched. The CDR3 totals 19 residues. Looked up from germline, CDR1 is LGHNA and CDR2 is YNFKEQ. DNA for the CDR3: TGTGCCAGCAGCCAAGATTGGGCCGTCGGGAGCGGGGGTGGGAAGACCCAGTACTTC. It is translated as CASSQDWAVGSGGGKTQYF.

For the CDR3, the DNA is TGTGCCAGCAACTGGAAGCGGGGAGGGGGGACCCAGTACTTC. Translated: CASNWKRGGGTQYF. The chain has TRBV7-2 and TRBJ2-5, with a tentative D call TRBD2 (7 bases). The V and J ends lost 7 bases and 7 bases respectively, with 19 bases between them. The CDR3 is made up of 14 amino acids. CDR1 is SGHTA and CDR2 is FQGNSA in the germline V gene.

The V call is TRBV5-5, the J call TRBJ1-2, with TRBD1 matching 8 bases. V was pared by 0 bases and J by 4 bases, with 8 bases of the junction left unmatched. The CDR3 has 16 amino acids. CDR1 and CDR2 (germline): SGHKS, YYEKEE (reference sequence). The CDR3 sequence is CASSLAQGARVYGYTF. In DNA form, the CDR3 reads TGTGCCAGCAGCTTGGCGCAGGGGGCCCGAGTCTATGGCTACACCTTC.

This clone was observed a few times. The chain has TRBV5-1 and TRBJ2-5; 11 bases agree with TRBD2. This CDR3 is built from 16 residues. V gave up 4 bases and J gave up 1 base; unmatched junction bases: 6. Germline lookup yields CDR1 SGHRS and CDR2 YFSETQ. CDR3 nucleotide sequence: TGCGCCAGCAGCACGTCGGGACTAGCGGCCCAAGAGACCCAGTACTTC. Its protein is CASSTSGLAAQETQYF.

The V gene is TRBV28, the J gene TRBJ2-5; 8 nucleotides line up with TRBD1. Unmatched junction bases numbered 7, after V lost 2 bases and J lost 5 bases. The CDR3 extends over 15 amino acids. The germline gives CDR1 MDHEN, CDR2 SYDVKM. The CDR3 nucleotides are TGTGCCAGCAGTTTAAGGACAGGGATGGTGGAGACCCAGTACTTC. Translating gives CASSLRTGMVETQYF.

The J gene is TRBJ2-7, the V gene TRBV7-2, with D maybe TRBD2 (6 bases). CDR3 size: 14 residues. V was cut by 3 bases and J by 0 bases, with 9 bases left in between. The V gene's germline CDR1 is SGHTA and CDR2 FQGNSA. For the CDR3, the DNA is TGTGCCAGCAGCTTGGCGGGAAGCTCCTACGAGCAGTACTTC. Its translation: CASSLAGSSYEQYF.

On this clone: Distinct nucleotide sequences in the sample also encode this CDR3. The genes are TRBV18 and TRBJ2-1; TRBD2 aligns across 13 bases. Unmatched junction bases numbered 3, after V lost 1 base and J lost 6 bases. The CDR3 totals 16 residues. Germline V gene lookup returns CDR1 KGHSH and CDR2 LQKENI. The CDR3 spells CASSPRLAGGPNEQFF. Here the CDR3 DNA reads TGTGCCAGCTCACCACGACTAGCGGGAGGCCCCAATGAGCAGTTCTTC. Based on the CDR3 plus reference TRBV18 and TRBJ2-1, the full variable domain is NAGVMQNPRHLVRRRGQEARLRCSPMKGHSHVYWYRQLPEEGLKFMVYLQKENIIDESGMPKERFSAEFPKEGPSILRIQQVVRGDSAAYFCASSPRLAGGPNEQFFGPGTRLTVL.

In regard to this clone: A read error is the likely source, as a far larger clone sits one nucleotide away. This sample also contains other DNA sequences that code for the same CDR3. The J gene is TRBJ1-5, the V gene TRBV7-2; no definite D call. The CDR3 is made up of 14 amino acids. From germline, CDR1 is SGHTA and CDR2 FQGNSA. The CDR3 reads CASSTGNSNQPQHF. The DNA of the CDR3 is TGTGCCAGCAGCACGGGGAATAGCAATCAGCCTCAGCATTTT. Using reference TRBV7-2 and TRBJ1-5 for the parts outside the CDR3, the full variable domain is GAGVSQSPSNKVTEKGKDVELRCDPISGHTALYWYRQSLGQGLEFLIYFQGNSAPDKSGLPSDRFSAERTGGSVSTLTIQRTQQEDSAVYLCASSTGNSNQPQHFGDGTRLSIL.

The chain is built from TRBV2 and TRBJ1-3; TRBD1 is a possible D gene (6 bases). Looked up from germline, CDR1 is SNHLY and CDR2 is FYNNEI. Deletions cut 6 bases from V and 0 bases from J, with 12 bases between. The length of the CDR3 is 15 residues. CDR3: CASRIDRFSGNTIYF. CDR3 nucleotides: TGTGCCAGCAGGATAGACAGGTTCTCTGGAAACACCATATATTTT.

The chain couples TRBV7-2 to TRBJ2-4, with 8 bases fitting TRBD2. This CDR3 comprises 17 residues. Germline CDR1 and CDR2: SGHTA and FQGNSA. J gave up 0 bases and V 4 bases, and 8 bases lay outside the gene matches. Written as DNA, the CDR3 is TGTGCCAGCAGCTCCCGGACGGGAGGGTTAGCCAAAAACATTCAGTACTTC. Its protein is CASSSRTGGLAKNIQYF.

As to this clone: A read error is the likely source, as a far larger clone sits one nucleotide away. The V call is TRBV27, the J call TRBJ2-7; 8 bases match TRBD2. The CDR3 length is 17 residues. Germline loops: CDR1 MNHEY, CDR2 SMNVEV (reference sequence). J lost 4 bases, V lost 7 bases, and 18 bases had no gene match. The CDR3 region is CASTIRPGPAGVYEQYF. CDR3 nucleotides: TGTGCCAGCACCATACGCCCTGGACCAGCGGGAGTGTACGAGCAGTACTTC.